Each of the 6 T cell receptor beta chains below was sequenced from the same sample in a study of cytomegalovirus exposure and HLA in healthy donors (dated by TCRdb to between 2016 and 2019). The library was generated by the immunoSEQ multiplex PCR assay. The multiplex PCR relied on a mix of 60 forward primers for TCR Vbeta segments and 13 reverse primers for TCR Jbeta segments. TCRdb obtained this table from immuneACCESS and retained in-frame rearrangements with V and J assigned. These tables miss some clones; where compared with another copy, unresolved V genes account for less than half of the shortfall, and the remainder is unexplained. This sample has 240,000 or so clones in its table, and around 81% of those were observed once. Approximately 8.4% of the sample is taken by the ten largest. The sample was PBMCs. Every receptor here comes from a woman in her fifties or sixties in good health and CMV-seropositive.

The rearrangement uses TRBV5-1 and TRBJ1-1; TRBD1 agrees at 7 bases. There are 14 residues in the CDR3. Germline lookup yields CDR1 SGHRS and CDR2 YFSETQ. V lost 3 bases, J lost 6 bases, and 8 bases stayed unmatched. The DNA of the CDR3 is TGCGCCAGCAGCTGGTCGACAGGGAGTCCTGAAGCTTTCTTT. The encoded protein is CASSWSTGSPEAFF.

The genes are TRBV7-9 and TRBJ2-7; D not certain. This CDR3 comprises 13 residues. Looked up from germline, CDR1 is SEHNR and CDR2 is FQNEAQ (reference sequence). The V gene lost 6 bases and the J gene lost 7 bases, with 16 bases spanning the gap. This CDR3 reads CASSPKQVWEQYF. CDR3 in DNA: TGTGCCAGCAGTCCCAAGCAGGTTTGGGAGCAGTACTTC. The variable domain in full, completed from reference TRBV7-9 and TRBJ2-7, reads DTGVSQNPRHKITKRGQNVTFRCDPISEHNRLYWYRQTLGQGPEFLTYFQNEAQLEKSRLLSDRFSAERPKGSFSTLEIQRTEQGDSAMYLCASSPKQVWEQYFGPGTRLTVT.

This clone was counted only a few times. J is TRBJ2-5 and V is TRBV28; D is perhaps TRBD2 (5 bases). Germline CDR1 MDHEN, CDR2 SYDVKM. The CDR3 extends over 14 amino acids. V was cut by 0 bases and J by 5 bases, with 10 bases left in between. CDR3 in amino acids: CASSLWRLLETQYF. The CDR3 nucleotides read TGTGCCAGCAGTTTATGGCGACTACTTGAGACCCAGTACTTC.

This chain uses TRBV12-5 with TRBJ1-2; D remains unclear. CDR3 size: 16 residues. Trimming cost V 0 bases and J 2 bases, with 13 bases left between them. Germline V gives CDR1 LGHNT, CDR2 FRNRAP. The CDR3 reads CASGLVSAYLNYGYTF. The CDR3 DNA sequence: TGTGCTAGTGGTTTGGTGTCTGCTTACCTAAACTATGGCTACACCTTC.

As for this clone: This same CDR3 is encoded by further DNA sequences in the sample. This chain joins TRBV7-6 and TRBJ2-1; D is perhaps TRBD2 (6 bases). This CDR3 comprises 12 residues. Trimming removed 1 base from V and 8 bases from J, with 6 bases in between. The V gene's germline CDR1 is SGHVS and CDR2 FNYEAQ. The chain's CDR3 is CASSLGGDEQFF. The CDR3 bases are TGTGCCAGCAGCTTAGGCGGGGATGAGCAGTTCTTC.

V gene TRBV5-4 combines with J gene TRBJ2-3; 8 nucleotides align to TRBD2. The CDR3 covers 16 residues. CDR1 and CDR2 from the germline V gene are SGHNT and YYREEE (reference sequence). V lost 4 bases and J lost 3; bases outside the gene matches: 10. In nucleotides, the CDR3 is TGTGCCAGCAGCCGTGGACGGGAGGGCCGGACAGATACGCAGTATTTT. Its translation is CASSRGREGRTDTQYF.